This T cell receptor (beta chain) comes out of a study of blood T cell repertoires in COVID-19. About the study: The study drew acute and convalescent COVID-19 samples from the United States, Italy and Spain. Nucleic acid was either cDNA or gDNA, and it came from T cells, B-cell-depleted T cells, or PBMCs.

Losses at the gene ends were 5 bases for V and 6 bases for J; bases not matched to a gene: 6. CDR1 MNHEY and CDR2 SMNVEV come from the germline V gene (reference sequence). The CDR3 runs to 15 residues. In the source study's methods: Counts of nucleated cells, estimated from reference gene primer amplification, were obtained. TCRdb's table, derived via immunoSEQ multiplex PCR, lists solely in-frame clones and lacks some. V and J calls plus clone size are reproduced from that table; the DNA served to infer D and trimming. This table has 150,000 to 200,000 clones, roughly 80% appearing once. The TCR sequence derives from a man in his 60s with active or convalescent COVID-19. The sequencing sample was made of peripheral blood. The chain uses TRBV27 and TRBJ2-1; 11 bases line up with TRBD1. The CDR3 DNA is TGTGCCAGCAGTCTGGGGACAGGGGGTACCAATGAGCAGTTCTTC. Translation: CASSLGTGGTNEQFF.